Below, 30 T cell receptor beta chains from the same sample are listed, as sequenced in a study of shared T cell receptors in the human thymus. Using immunoSEQ multiplex PCR, the repertoire was profiled, and TCRdb retains in-frame clones only, with some absent. The table lists 600,000 to 900,000 clones, 80% to 90% of them singletons. In addition, the sample was reused for a study of human thymus T cells.

The specimen was thymocytes. These receptors originate from a girl under three years old with a congenital heart defect.

The V and J genes are TRBV5-1 and TRBJ2-7, with D maybe TRBD2 (6 bases). Germline V gives CDR1 SGHRS, CDR2 YFSETQ. Trimming removed 6 bases from V and 3 bases from J, with 13 bases in between. The CDR3 totals 13 residues. CDR3 residues: CASTQPGGYEQYF. The CDR3 DNA sequence: TGCGCCAGCACCCAACCCGGGGGCTACGAGCAGTACTTC. The variable domain in full, completed from reference TRBV5-1 and TRBJ2-7, reads KAGVTQTPRYLIKTRGQQVTLSCSPISGHRSVSWYQQTPGQGLQFLFEYFSETQRNKGNFPGRFSGRQFSNSRSEMNVSTLELGDSALYLCASTQPGGYEQYFGPGTRLTVT.

This sequence joins TRBV6-1 and TRBJ1-1; 7 bases line up with TRBD1. Unmatched junction bases numbered 11, after V lost 2 bases and J lost 5 bases. Per germline, CDR1 MNHNS and CDR2 SASEGT. CDR3 length: 16 residues. CDR3 bases: TGTGCCAGCAGTGAACTCCCTACAGGGGAAGGAACTGAAGCTTTCTTT. Its protein product is CASSELPTGEGTEAFF.

V gene TRBV9 combines with J gene TRBJ2-1; 10 nucleotides agree with TRBD2. Germline V gene data show CDR1 as SGDLS and CDR2 as YYNGEE. With 1 base clipped from V and 7 bases from J, the junction kept 8 bases outside the gene matches. CDR3 length equals 16 residues. CDR3 nucleotide sequence: TGTGCCAGCAGCGTAATAGCGGGGGGCTTTGGGAATGAGCAGTTCTTC. This translates into CASSVIAGGFGNEQFF.

The chain carries TRBV27 and TRBJ1-2; D call uncertain. Germline V gene lookup returns CDR1 MNHEY and CDR2 SMNVEV (reference sequence). The CDR3 consists of 14 residues. Trimming removed 5 bases from V and 4 bases from J, with 14 bases in between. The CDR3 protein is CASSLRIRGYGYTF. CDR3 in DNA: TGTGCCAGCAGTCTCAGAATACGGGGCTATGGCTACACCTTC.

The chain has TRBV6-1 and TRBJ1-5; D uncertain. V lost 7 bases, J lost 5 bases, and 18 bases lay in between. CDR1 and CDR2 from the germline V gene are MNHNS and SASEGT. The CDR3 has 15 residues. CDR3 DNA: TGTGCCAGCACCCAATTGACTAGATCGGATCAGCCCCAGCATTTT. The encoded protein is CASTQLTRSDQPQHF.

A word on this clone: The identical CDR3 is also encoded by other nucleotide sequences in the sample. The CDR3 DNA reads as TGTGCCAGCAGCTTGGGGCCCACTGAAGCTTTCTTT. This sequence encodes CASSLGPTEAFF. The chain carries TRBV11-2 and TRBJ1-1, with a possible D match to TRBD1 (5 bases). The length of the CDR3 is 12 residues. Between the trimmed V and J ends, which lost 3 bases and 4 bases, there was a span of 6 bases. CDR1 and CDR2 from the germline V gene are SGHAT and FQNNGV.

This clone was seen once. V is TRBV28 and J is TRBJ2-6, with D maybe TRBD1 (6 bases). V lost 3 bases and J 0 bases, leaving 18 bases between the germline ends. Germline values: CDR1 MDHEN, CDR2 SYDVKM. The CDR3 has 19 residues. CDR3 sequence reads: CASSFTTGRPSSGANVLTF. The CDR3 coding sequence is TGTGCCAGCAGTTTCACGACAGGTCGCCCTAGCTCTGGGGCCAACGTCCTGACTTTC.

The chain couples TRBV6-5 to TRBJ1-2; tentative D call: TRBD1 (6 bases). Trimming removed 7 bases from V and 2 bases from J, with 17 bases in between. This CDR3 comprises 15 residues. Per the germline V gene, CDR1 is MNHEY and CDR2 is SVGAGI. The CDR3 reads CASTATHRVNYGYTF. In DNA form, the CDR3 reads TGTGCCAGCACCGCGACGCACAGGGTCAACTATGGCTACACCTTC.

The V and J genes are TRBV9 and TRBJ2-3, with 8 nucleotides matching TRBD2. Germline trimming cut 0 bases from V and 1 base from J; bases unmatched to any gene: 4. Germline CDR1 is SGDLS and CDR2 is YYNGEE. CDR3 size: 16 residues. The CDR3 here is CASSVVTAGGTDTQYF. DNA of the CDR3: TGTGCCAGCAGCGTAGTAACAGCGGGAGGCACAGATACGCAGTATTTT.

Regarding this clone: Its ends do not fully match the called genes, so a read error is possible. This sample includes further DNA sequences coding for the same CDR3. CDR3 coding DNA: TGTGCCAGCAGTGACCCGGATTCAGCAGGGTGGAATACGCAGTATTTT. Amino acids: CASSDPDSAGWNTQYF. The chain carries TRBV10-1 and TRBJ2-3; D is perhaps TRBD1 (5 bases). CDR3 length: 16 amino acids. Germline CDR1 is WNHNN and CDR2 is SYGVQD (reference sequence).

This clone was seen a single time. The V and J genes are TRBV5-6 and TRBJ2-5, with D possibly being TRBD1 (6 bases). The V gene lost 3 bases and the J gene lost 5 bases, with 17 bases spanning the gap. The CDR3 loop spans 15 amino acids. Per the germline V gene, CDR1 is SGHDT and CDR2 is YYEEEE. In nucleotides, the CDR3 is TGTGCCAGCAGCTCCCACCCCCATAGGGGGGAGACCCAGTACTTC. Its protein is CASSSHPHRGETQYF.

This chain links TRBV4-3 with TRBJ1-6; D not certain. This CDR3 is built from 14 residues. The germline gives CDR1 LGHNA, CDR2 YSLEER. V lost 3 bases and J lost 8, with 11 bases in between. The CDR3, as DNA: TGCGCCAGCAGCCATGGGCCGAGGGATTCACCCCTCCACTTT. Its protein product is CASSHGPRDSPLHF.

The chain links TRBV4-3 to TRBJ2-7, with 12 bases aligning to TRBD1. CDR1 LGHNA and CDR2 YSLEER come from the germline V gene. CDR3 size: 20 residues. The V segment lost 0 bases and the J segment 4 bases; nucleotides outside the gene matches: 16. The CDR3 loop reads CASSQDRRDRGQGPKYEQYF. The CDR3 coding sequence is TGCGCCAGCAGCCAAGATCGAAGGGACAGGGGGCAGGGGCCTAAATACGAGCAGTACTTC.

This clone occurred a few times. V and J are TRBV9 and TRBJ1-2, with D perhaps matching TRBD1 (6 bases). The germline V gene encodes CDR1 SGDLS and CDR2 YYNGEE. CDR3 length equals 13 residues. With 4 bases removed from V and 6 bases from J, the gap between germline ends came to 13 bases. CDR3 DNA: TGTGCCAGCAGCCCGACGAACAGGGATGGCTACACCTTC. Amino acids: CASSPTNRDGYTF.

The chain has TRBV27 and TRBJ1-2; possibly TRBD1 for D (6 bases). This CDR3 is built from 13 residues. The germline V gene encodes CDR1 MNHEY and CDR2 SMNVEV (reference sequence). Trimming removed 2 bases from V and 7 bases from J, with 11 bases in between. For the CDR3, the DNA is TGTGCCAGCAGTTTAGGGGGCCGAGCTGGCTACACCTTC. The encoded protein is CASSLGGRAGYTF.

The chain is built from TRBV29-1 and TRBJ2-7, with D tentatively TRBD2 (5 bases). From germline, CDR1 is SQVTM and CDR2 ANQGSEA. The CDR3 sequence is 13 residues long. Trimming left V 3 bases short and J 6 bases short, with 15 bases between. CDR3 coding DNA: TGCAGCGTTGAGGTATCTTGGAGGTCCGAGCAGTACTTC. Translated, it gives CSVEVSWRSEQYF.

The V and J genes are TRBV6-5 and TRBJ1-5; no clear D. Germline V gene sequence: CDR1 MNHEY, CDR2 SVGAGI. Between the trimmed V and J ends, which lost 0 bases and 1 base, there was a span of 4 bases. The CDR3 length is 14 residues. The CDR3 loop is CASSYSVSNQPQHF. The CDR3 DNA follows: TGTGCCAGCAGTTACTCCGTCAGCAATCAGCCCCAGCATTTT.

The V gene is TRBV5-1, the J gene TRBJ1-2; TRBD1 matches at 7 bases. This CDR3 contains 17 residues. Unmatched junction bases numbered 14, after V lost 3 bases and J lost 3 bases. Germline CDR1 and CDR2: SGHRS and YFSETQ. CDR3 amino acids: CASSSSRDSFGDYGYTF. CDR3 sequence (DNA): TGCGCCAGCAGCTCGTCCCGGGACAGTTTTGGGGACTATGGCTACACCTTC.

As regards this clone: Other DNA sequences from this sample encode an identical CDR3 as well. The chain employs TRBV4-3 and TRBJ1-3, with TRBD1 as a possible D gene (6 bases). Germline-derived CDR1 and CDR2 are LGHNA and YSLEER. Trimming cost V 0 bases and J 1 base, with 7 bases left between them. This CDR3 comprises 15 residues. CDR3: CASSQDRGSGNTIYF. CDR3 sequence (DNA): TGCGCCAGCAGCCAAGACAGGGGATCTGGAAACACCATATATTTT.

The J gene is TRBJ1-2, the V gene TRBV25-1; D uncertain. The CDR3 is 11 amino acids. The ends were cut back, 6 bases at V and 7 bases at J, with 9 bases in the middle. CDR1 is MGHDK, CDR2 SYGVNS, per germline. CDR3 coding DNA: TGTGCCAGCAGGTCCCCTTGTGGCTACACCTTC. Translated, it gives CASRSPCGYTF.

This clone was counted once. This chain joins TRBV10-3 and TRBJ1-1; perhaps TRBD1 as D (5 bases). V dropped 4 bases and J dropped 2 bases, with 17 bases sitting between them. The CDR3 contains 16 residues. The germline gives CDR1 ENHRY, CDR2 SYGVKD. The CDR3 loop reads CAISGGTNGENTEAFF. Here the CDR3 DNA reads TGTGCCATCAGTGGCGGGACTAATGGTGAAAACACTGAAGCTTTCTTT.

This clone was counted between two and nine times. The chain combines TRBV4-3 with TRBJ1-3, with D uncertain. The V gene lost 0 bases and the J gene lost 3 bases, with 9 bases spanning the gap. Germline-derived CDR1 and CDR2 are LGHNA and YSLEER. The CDR3 spans 15 residues. CDR3: CASSQDWAGGNTIYF. CDR3 nucleotides: TGCGCCAGCAGCCAAGATTGGGCAGGTGGAAACACCATATATTTT.

The J gene is TRBJ1-2, the V gene TRBV5-1, with a tentative D call TRBD1 (5 bases). Trimming took off 6 bases at V and 4 bases at J, with 16 bases between the two ends. The CDR3 covers 14 residues. Germline V lookup: CDR1 SGHRS, CDR2 YFSETQ. For the CDR3, the DNA is TGCGCCAGCATATCGACAGTCCCCCTCTATGGCTACACCTTC. Translating gives CASISTVPLYGYTF.

The chain employs TRBV14 and TRBJ1-6; TRBD1 matches at 10 bases. This CDR3 is 17 amino acids long. Trimming removed 3 bases from V and 9 bases from J; junction bases left unmatched: 11. Germline V CDR1 and CDR2: SGHDN, FVKESK. CDR3 coding DNA: TGTGCCAGCAGCCAGCCACGGGACAGGGGACAACCTTCACCCCTCCACTTT. Translated, it gives CASSQPRDRGQPSPLHF.

V usage is TRBV12-5 and J usage is TRBJ2-5; no clear D gene. Germline CDR1 and CDR2: LGHNT and FRNRAP. V was shortened by 4 bases and J by 3 bases, with 6 bases between the two germline ends. There are 12 residues in the CDR3. The CDR3 sequence is CASGSEKETQYF. The CDR3 bases are TGTGCTAGTGGTTCGGAGAAAGAGACCCAGTACTTC. Full variable domain (rest looked up from reference TRBV12-5 and TRBJ2-5): DARVTQTPRHKVTEMGQEVTMRCQPILGHNTVFWYRQTMMQGLELLAYFRNRAPLDDSGMPKDRFSAEMPDATLATLKIQPSEPRDSAVYFCASGSEKETQYFGPGTRLLVL.

This clone has just a few counts. The rearrangement joins TRBV6-6 to TRBJ2-7; no firm D call. The CDR3 has 13 amino acids. Germline V lookup: CDR1 MNHNY, CDR2 SVGAGI (reference sequence). V was pared by 3 bases and J by 0 bases, with 6 bases between. The CDR3 bases are TGTGCCAGCAGTTATACATCCTCCTACGAGCAGTACTTC. Translation gives CASSYTSSYEQYF.

The chain joins TRBV28 to TRBJ1-2, with D unresolved. There are 12 residues in the CDR3. Germline V lookup: CDR1 MDHEN, CDR2 SYDVKM. V was trimmed by 6 bases and J by 4 bases, leaving 9 bases between them. The CDR3: CASRSPLYGYTF. CDR3 sequence (DNA): TGTGCCAGCAGATCCCCACTCTATGGCTACACCTTC.

This sequence joins TRBV5-5 and TRBJ1-1; unclear D gene. The CDR3 has 12 amino acids. The V and J ends lost 5 bases and 1 base respectively, with 6 bases between them. The germline gives CDR1 SGHKS, CDR2 YYEKEE (reference sequence). The CDR3 loop is CASRVRNTEAFF. The CDR3 DNA is TGTGCCAGCAGGGTGAGGAACACTGAAGCTTTCTTT.

V usage is TRBV20-1 and J usage is TRBJ2-7; D not certain. V was cut by 3 bases and J by 3 bases, with 6 bases left in between. CDR1 is DFQATT, CDR2 SNEGSKA, per germline (reference sequence). This CDR3 has 11 residues. The CDR3 coding sequence is TGCAGTGCTAGGTTCAGCTACGAGCAGTACTTC. Residues: CSARFSYEQYF.

The chain has TRBV5-1 and TRBJ1-2; 7 bases agree with TRBD1. CDR1 and CDR2 from the germline V gene are SGHRS and YFSETQ. The V segment lost 4 bases and the J segment 2 bases; nucleotides outside the gene matches: 11. This CDR3 is 16 amino acids long. The CDR3: CASSPGWDSSNYGYTF. CDR3 DNA: TGCGCCAGCAGCCCAGGGTGGGACAGTTCAAACTATGGCTACACCTTC.